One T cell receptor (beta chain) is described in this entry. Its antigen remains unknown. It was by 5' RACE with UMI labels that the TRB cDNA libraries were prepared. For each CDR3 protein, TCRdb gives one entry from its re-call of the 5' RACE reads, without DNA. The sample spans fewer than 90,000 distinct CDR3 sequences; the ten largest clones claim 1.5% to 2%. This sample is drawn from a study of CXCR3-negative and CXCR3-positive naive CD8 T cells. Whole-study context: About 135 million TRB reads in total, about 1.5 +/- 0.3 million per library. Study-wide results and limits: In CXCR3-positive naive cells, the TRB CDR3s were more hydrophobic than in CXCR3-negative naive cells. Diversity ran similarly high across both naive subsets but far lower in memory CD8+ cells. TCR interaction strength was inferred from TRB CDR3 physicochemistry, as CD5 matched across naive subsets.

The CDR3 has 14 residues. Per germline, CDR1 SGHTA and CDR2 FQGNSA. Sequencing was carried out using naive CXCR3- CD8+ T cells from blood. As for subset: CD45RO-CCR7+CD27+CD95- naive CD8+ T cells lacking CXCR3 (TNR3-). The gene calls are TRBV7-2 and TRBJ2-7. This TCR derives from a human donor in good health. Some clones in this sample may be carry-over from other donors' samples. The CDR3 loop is CASSLDGYSYEQYF. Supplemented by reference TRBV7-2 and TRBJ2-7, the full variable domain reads GAGVSQSPSNKVTEKGKDVELRCDPISGHTALYWYRQSLGQGLEFLIYFQGNSAPDKSGLPSDRFSAERTGGSVSTLTIQRTQQEDSAVYLCASSLDGYSYEQYFGPGTRLTVT.